Listed below are T cell receptor beta chains from one sample, sequenced in a study of OX40 agonist ivuxolimab in advanced cancers. Libraries were prepared by immunoSEQ multiplex PCR; TCRdb keeps only in-frame clonotypes and omits some of them. The data hold 50,000 to 70,000 clones, with approximately 86% observed a single time. Here the sequenced sample was CD4+ or CD8+ T cells sorted from blood, taken in a trial of the OX40 agonist ivuxolimab. The receptors originated from an adult with an advanced solid tumor such as melanoma, head and neck, liver or kidney cancer. CDR3s include the opening cysteine and the closing phenylalanine or tryptophan. The D gene is left open where the match is weak. Clone size is given for some rows only: seen once, a few or many times, or a class if the clone is expanded.

TRBV6-5	TRBJ1-5	.	TRBD1	CASRTGDSNQPQHF	TGTGCCAGCAGGACAGGGGATAGCAATCAGCCCCAGCATTTT
TRBV7-2	TRBJ1-4	once	TRBD1	CASSPRQGFTNEKLFF	TGTGCCAGCAGCCCACGACAGGGGTTTACTAATGAAAAACTGTTTTTT
TRBV30	TRBJ1-2	.	.	CACSPIGSLNYGYTF	TGTGCCTGCAGTCCTATAGGTTCCCTCAACTATGGCTACACCTTC
TRBV19	TRBJ1-6	.	.	CASSPQTAINSPLHF	TGTGCCAGTAGCCCGCAGACAGCTATTAATTCACCCCTCCACTTT
TRBV4-1	TRBJ2-3	.	.	CASSQLDTQYF	TGCGCCAGCAGCCAGTTAGATACGCAGTATTTT
TRBV10-3	TRBJ2-1	few	TRBD1	CAIRQGADSYNEQFF	TGTGCCATCAGACAGGGGGCTGACTCCTACAATGAGCAGTTCTTC
TRBV28	TRBJ1-2	.	.	CASSLLNGYTF	TGTGCCAGCAGTTTATTAAATGGCTACACCTTC
TRBV6-5	TRBJ1-5	.	TRBD1	CASSRGQGGQPQHF	TGTGCCAGCAGTCGCGGACAGGGTGGTCAGCCCCAGCATTTT
TRBV7-3	TRBJ2-1	.	.	CASSTDGGEQFF	TGTGCCAGCAGCACGGACGGGGGTGAGCAGTTCTTC
TRBV5-1	TRBJ2-1	.	TRBD1	CASSGQVGGNEQFF	TGCGCCAGTAGTGGACAGGTAGGGGGCAATGAGCAGTTCTTC
TRBV10-3	TRBJ1-1	.	.	CAIGALNTEAFF	TGTGCCATCGGAGCCCTGAACACTGAAGCTTTCTTT
TRBV7-3	TRBJ2-7	.	.	CASSLMGGEGASYYEQYF	TGTGCCAGCAGCTTAATGGGAGGAGAGGGCGCCAGCTACTACGAGCAGTACTTC
TRBV25-1	TRBJ2-7	.	TRBD2	CASSNSGSRYEQYF	TGTGCCAGCAGTAATAGCGGGAGTAGGTACGAGCAGTACTTC
TRBV19	TRBJ1-5	few	.	CASSIRGFRANNQPQHF	TGTGCCAGTAGTATTCGGGGGTTCAGGGCAAACAATCAGCCCCAGCATTTT
TRBV6-9	TRBJ1-2	.	.	CASSLTWQAYYGYTF	TGTGCCAGCAGCCTCACTTGGCAGGCTTACTATGGCTACACCTTC
TRBV4-1	TRBJ2-5	few	TRBD2	CASSQGAQQRLAGRGTQYF	TGCGCCAGCAGCCAAGGGGCCCAACAGAGGCTAGCGGGGAGAGGGACCCAGTACTTC
TRBV7-2	TRBJ2-7	.	.	CASSLTGESSYEQYF	TGTGCCAGCAGCTTAACGGGGGAGAGCTCCTACGAGCAGTACTTC
TRBV27	TRBJ2-2	.	TRBD1	CASRPRQGANTGELFF	TGTGCCAGCAGACCCCGACAGGGGGCAAACACCGGGGAGCTGTTTTTT
TRBV6-6	TRBJ1-1	.	.	CASSLVGNTEAFF	TGTGCCAGCAGTCTGGTTGGAAACACTGAAGCTTTCTTT
TRBV6-1	TRBJ1-1	.	.	CASSELRRGTEAFF	TGTGCCAGCAGTGAACTGCGACGGGGCACTGAAGCTTTCTTT
TRBV30	TRBJ2-2	.	TRBD1	CAWSTGGSTGELFF	TGTGCCTGGAGCACAGGGGGGAGCACCGGGGAGCTGTTTTTT
TRBV7-9	TRBJ2-1	.	TRBD2	CASSSTSARNEQFF	TGTGCCAGCAGCTCCACTAGCGCTCGCAATGAGCAGTTCTTC
TRBV27	TRBJ2-7	.	TRBD2	CASSLQRGPVLGGRANEQYF	TGTGCCAGCAGTTTACAGCGGGGGCCGGTTCTTGGCGGGAGGGCAAACGAGCAGTACTTC
TRBV5-6	TRBJ2-7	.	TRBD1	CASIRQGAYEQYF	TGTGCCAGCATAAGGCAGGGGGCCTACGAGCAGTACTTC
TRBV30	TRBJ2-1	.	.	CAWFTPGQTNEQFF	TGTGCCTGGTTCACGCCCGGACAGACAAATGAGCAGTTCTTC
TRBV7-3	TRBJ2-1	.	TRBD2	CASSLRLADHNEQFF	TGTGCCAGCAGCTTAAGACTAGCGGACCACAATGAGCAGTTCTTC
TRBV5-1	TRBJ2-5	.	.	CASSSSYLFQETQYF	TGCGCCAGCAGCTCTTCGTACTTGTTCCAAGAGACCCAGTACTTC
TRBV11-3	TRBJ2-1	.	.	CASSPGLGATRPTNEQFF	TGTGCCAGCAGCCCCGGACTGGGGGCCACTCGGCCCACGAATGAGCAGTTCTTC